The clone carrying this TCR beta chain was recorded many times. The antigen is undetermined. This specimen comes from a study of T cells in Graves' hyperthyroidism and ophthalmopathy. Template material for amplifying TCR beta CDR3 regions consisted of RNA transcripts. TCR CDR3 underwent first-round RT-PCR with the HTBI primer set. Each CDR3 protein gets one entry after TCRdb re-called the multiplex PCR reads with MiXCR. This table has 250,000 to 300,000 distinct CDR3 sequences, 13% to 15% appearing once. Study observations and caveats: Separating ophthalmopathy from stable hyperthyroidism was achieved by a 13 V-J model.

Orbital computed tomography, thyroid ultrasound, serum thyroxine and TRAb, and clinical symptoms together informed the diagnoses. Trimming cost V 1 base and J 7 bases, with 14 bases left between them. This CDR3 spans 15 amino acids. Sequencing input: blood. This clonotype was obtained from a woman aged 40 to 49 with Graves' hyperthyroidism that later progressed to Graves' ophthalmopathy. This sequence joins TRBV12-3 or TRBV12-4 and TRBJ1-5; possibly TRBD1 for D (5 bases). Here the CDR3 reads CASSLGSGLGQPQHF. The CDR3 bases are TGTGCCAGCAGTTTAGGGTCAGGGTTGGGACAGCCCCAGCATTTT.